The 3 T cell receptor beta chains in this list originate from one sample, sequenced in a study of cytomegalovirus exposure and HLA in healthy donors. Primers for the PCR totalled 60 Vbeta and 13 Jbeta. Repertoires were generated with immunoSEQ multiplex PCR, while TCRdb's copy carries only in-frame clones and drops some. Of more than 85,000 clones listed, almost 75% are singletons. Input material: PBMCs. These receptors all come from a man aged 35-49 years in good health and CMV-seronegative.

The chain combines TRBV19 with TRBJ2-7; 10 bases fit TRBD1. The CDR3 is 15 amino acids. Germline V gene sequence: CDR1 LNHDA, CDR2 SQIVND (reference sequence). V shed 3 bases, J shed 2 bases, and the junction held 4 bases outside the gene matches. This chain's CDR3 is CASSIRGQGAYEQYF. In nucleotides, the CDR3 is TGTGCCAGTAGTATTCGAGGACAGGGGGCCTACGAGCAGTACTTC.

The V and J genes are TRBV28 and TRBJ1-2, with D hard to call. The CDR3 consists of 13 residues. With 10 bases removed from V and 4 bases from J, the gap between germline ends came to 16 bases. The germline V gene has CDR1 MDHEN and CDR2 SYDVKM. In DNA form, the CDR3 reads TGTGCCACCCTCTCGGGAGGATTCTATGGCTACACCTTC. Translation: CATLSGGFYGYTF.

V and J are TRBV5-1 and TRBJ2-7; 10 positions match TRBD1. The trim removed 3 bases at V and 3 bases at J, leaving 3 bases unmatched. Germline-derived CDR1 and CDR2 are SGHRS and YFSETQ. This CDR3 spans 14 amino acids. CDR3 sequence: CASSSGQGGYEQYF. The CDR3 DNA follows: TGCGCCAGCAGCTCAGGACAGGGGGGCTACGAGCAGTACTTC.